This TCR beta chain was captured by sequencing in a study of beta chain features in type 1 diabetes. The table lists this clone with a few counts. Its antigen is unidentified. The sequenced template was cDNA made from the entire isolated RNA. The data were produced by immunoSEQ multiplex PCR, yet TCRdb's version contains in-frame clones alone and is incomplete. The sample records hundreds of thousands of clones, 10% to 15% being singletons. Study-level results: The study left unresolved whether HLA type influences TCRB rearrangement. TCRB CDR3s from Type 1 diabetes patients were moderately but significantly shorter in all four CD4+ subsets.

CDR1 MDHEN and CDR2 SYDVKM come from the germline V gene. Trimming left V 6 bases short and J 6 bases short, with 14 bases between. The CDR3 is 13 residues long. This chain connects TRBV28 to TRBJ1-2; the D gene is possibly TRBD1 (5 bases). Sequenced: naive CD4+ T cells from blood. This clonotype was sampled from a woman aged 18-30 years with type 1 diabetes. DNA of the CDR3: TGTGCCAGCAGCCGAAACCAGGGAAATGGCTACACCTTC. It is translated as CASSRNQGNGYTF.